This T cell receptor beta chain was sequenced during a study of CD8+CD57+ T cells in acquired aplastic anemia. Whole-study results and caveats: The study identified twenty-nine CD8+ CDR3 sequences shared by patients and controls.

Before being chosen for sequencing, patients had shown CD8+CD57+ cell expansion by flow cytometry. This clonotype was picked up many times. Its antigen is unknown. Per germline, CDR1 SEHNR and CDR2 FQNEAQ (reference sequence). V was pared by 2 bases and J by 10 bases, with 12 bases between. The CDR3 is made up of 13 amino acids. CDR3 and TCR beta VDJ profiling relied on genomic DNA as the template. TCRdb re-called the reads with MiXCR, one entry per CDR3 protein. Here the sample spans approximately 220,000 distinct CDR3 sequences, around 46% being singletons. Sequenced sample: sorted CD4+, CD8+, or CD8+CD57+ T cells (not recorded which) from PBMCs. This chain links TRBV7-9 with TRBJ2-1; D may be TRBD2 (5 bases). This sequence was found in a human donor with aplastic anemia. The CDR3 DNA is TGTGCCAGCAGCTTAAGTCCCGGGGAAGAGCAGTTCTTC. This translates into CASSLSPGEEQFF. The whole variable domain, filled in from reference TRBV7-9 and TRBJ2-1, reads DTGVSQNPRHKITKRGQNVTFRCDPISEHNRLYWYRQTLGQGPEFLTYFQNEAQLEKSRLLSDRFSAERPKGSFSTLEIQRTEQGDSAMYLCASSLSPGEEQFFGPGTRLTVL.